The 21 T cell receptor beta chains listed next were all sequenced from one sample in a study of immune evolution from preneoplasia to lung adenocarcinoma. Clones were sequenced by immunoSEQ multiplex PCR, and TCRdb holds only the in-frame ones, with some missing. The data hold thousands of clones, with around 81% observed a single time. Sequences were obtained from FFPE invasive lung adenocarcinoma tissue. The receptors were gathered from a person aged 45 to 59 with lung adenocarcinoma.

This clone has just a few counts. The chain carries TRBV2 and TRBJ2-2; D is uncertain. Trimming shortened V by 7 bases and J by 8 bases, and 17 bases separated the two germline ends. Looked up from germline, CDR1 is SNHLY and CDR2 is FYNNEI. The length of the CDR3 is 14 residues. The CDR3 loop is CASTIRAEGGELFF. The CDR3 region has the DNA TGTGCCAGCACCATAAGGGCCGAAGGAGGGGAGCTGTTTTTT.

The chain links TRBV27 to TRBJ1-1; 8 nucleotides agree with TRBD1. V gave up 4 bases and J gave up 5 bases; unmatched junction bases: 3. The CDR3 is 13 amino acids. Germline V CDR1 and CDR2: MNHEY, SMNVEV (reference sequence). The CDR3 loop reads CASSSDRVTEAFF. The CDR3 bases are TGTGCCAGCAGTTCGGACAGGGTGACTGAAGCTTTCTTT.

This sequence joins TRBV18 and TRBJ2-3; D is possibly TRBD1 (5 bases). Germline V gene lookup returns CDR1 KGHSH and CDR2 LQKENI. Trimming took off 2 bases at V and 2 bases at J, with 11 bases between the two ends. There are 15 residues in the CDR3. The CDR3 DNA sequence: TGTGCCAGCTCACCAGGAGACAGCCACACAGATACGCAGTATTTT. Translating gives CASSPGDSHTDTQYF.

This rearrangement joins TRBV2 to TRBJ1-4; 10 bases agree with TRBD1. The length of the CDR3 is 13 residues. Germline CDR1 SNHLY, CDR2 FYNNEI. V lost 6 bases and J lost 6; bases outside the gene matches: 1. CDR3 region: CASRDRGHEKLFF. The DNA of the CDR3 is TGTGCCAGCAGAGACAGGGGGCATGAAAAACTGTTTTTT. Full variable domain (rest looked up from reference TRBV2 and TRBJ1-4): EPEVTQTPSHQVTQMGQEVILRCVPISNHLYFYWYRQILGQKVEFLVSFYNNEISEKSEIFDDQFSVERPDGSNFTLKIRSTKLEDSAMYFCASRDRGHEKLFFGSGTQLSVL.

The V gene is TRBV27, the J gene TRBJ2-1; the D is unclear. Trimming removed 3 bases from V and 8 bases from J, with 8 bases in between. CDR3 length: 12 residues. Germline V CDR1 and CDR2: MNHEY, SMNVEV (reference sequence). This CDR3 reads CASSFSGYEQFF. The CDR3, as DNA: TGTGCCAGCAGTTTTTCGGGTTATGAGCAGTTCTTC.

The V and J genes are TRBV2 and TRBJ2-3; D not resolved. The germline CDR1 and CDR2 sequences are SNHLY and FYNNEI. V lost 6 bases and J 1 base, leaving 11 bases between the germline ends. This CDR3 is 14 amino acids long. CDR3 nucleotide sequence: TGTGCCAGCAGCGACTCCTTCGGCACAGATACGCAGTATTTT. Translation: CASSDSFGTDTQYF.

The chain couples TRBV30 to TRBJ2-3; TRBD2 matches 9 bases. Looked up from germline, CDR1 is GTSNPN and CDR2 is SVGIG (reference sequence). This CDR3 contains 16 residues. V lost 2 bases and J lost 3; bases outside the gene matches: 9. CDR3 in amino acids: CAWSLGLAGSTDTQYF. DNA for the CDR3: TGTGCCTGGAGTTTGGGTCTAGCGGGGAGTACAGATACGCAGTATTTT.

The CDR3 region is CAWSKGGDQPQHF. In nucleotides, the CDR3 is TGTGCCTGGAGTAAGGGCGGGGATCAGCCCCAGCATTTT. The chain joins TRBV30 to TRBJ1-5; D unclear. The CDR3 is 13 residues long. Trimming took 2 bases from V and 5 from J, leaving 10 bases between them. CDR1 GTSNPN and CDR2 SVGIG come from the germline V gene (reference sequence). The variable domain in full, completed from reference TRBV30 and TRBJ1-5, reads SQTIHQWPATLVQPVGSPLSLECTVEGTSNPNLYWYRQAAGRGLQLLFYSVGIGQISSEVPQNLSASRPQDRQFILSSKKLLLSDSGFYLCAWSKGGDQPQHFGDGTRLSIL.

V usage is TRBV21-1 and J usage is TRBJ2-7; TRBD1, as called in the table, went unchecked against the DNA. TRBV21-1 represents a pseudogene. The CDR3 totals 19 residues. CDR3 protein: CASSLGGGQPQEDSYEQYF. The CDR3 DNA reads TGTGCCAGCAGCCTCGGTGGGGGACAGCCCCAGGAAGACTCCTACGAGCAGTACTTC.

The chain links TRBV19 to TRBJ1-1; TRBD1 is a possible D gene (6 bases). The CDR3 is 16 amino acids. Trimming removed 5 bases from V and 1 base from J, with 17 bases in between. CDR1 and CDR2 from the germline V gene are LNHDA and SQIVND (reference sequence). CDR3 coding DNA: TGTGCCAGTAGTGTTTTCACCGGGACAAAGAACACTGAAGCTTTCTTT. This encodes CASSVFTGTKNTEAFF.

The chain recombines TRBV19 with TRBJ1-5; D unresolved. V dropped 6 bases and J dropped 4 bases, with 13 bases sitting between them. The CDR3 has 14 residues. Germline lookup yields CDR1 LNHDA and CDR2 SQIVND (reference sequence). The CDR3 sequence is CASRSGYINQPQHF. In DNA, the CDR3 is TGTGCCAGTAGATCCGGGTATATTAATCAGCCCCAGCATTTT.

This clone was seen once. This chain uses TRBV2 with TRBJ2-2, with D unclear. Trimming took off 2 bases at V and 0 bases at J, with 13 bases between the two ends. Germline CDR1 is SNHLY and CDR2 is FYNNEI. The CDR3 has 17 residues. CDR3 in amino acids: CASSERVLRANTGELFF. The CDR3 DNA reads TGTGCCAGCAGTGAAAGGGTGCTACGCGCGAACACCGGGGAGCTGTTTTTT.

This clone has only a few counts. J is TRBJ2-1 and V is TRBV12-5; D gene uncertain. Germline CDR1 reads LGHNT; CDR2 reads FRNRAP. The V and J ends lost 1 base and 6 bases respectively, with 7 bases between them. The CDR3 totals 13 residues. This chain's CDR3 is CASGLETLNEQFF. The CDR3 coding sequence is TGTGCTAGTGGTTTGGAGACTCTCAATGAGCAGTTCTTC. Looking up the rest from reference TRBV12-5 and TRBJ2-1 gives the full variable domain: DARVTQTPRHKVTEMGQEVTMRCQPILGHNTVFWYRQTMMQGLELLAYFRNRAPLDDSGMPKDRFSAEMPDATLATLKIQPSEPRDSAVYFCASGLETLNEQFFGPGTRLTVL.

The count of this clone is one. The V call is TRBV11-2, the J call TRBJ1-3; D unresolved. Per the germline V gene, CDR1 is SGHAT and CDR2 is FQNNGV. V lost 0 bases to trimming and J lost 2 bases, with 11 bases between them. The CDR3 length is 16 residues. CDR3 in amino acids: CASSLDPVDTGNTIYF. As DNA, the CDR3 is TGTGCCAGCAGCTTAGATCCGGTTGATACTGGAAACACCATATATTTT.

The rearrangement links TRBV30 to TRBJ1-2; D call uncertain. CDR1 GTSNPN and CDR2 SVGIG come from the germline V gene (reference sequence). With 0 bases removed from V and 8 bases from J, the gap between germline ends came to 10 bases. The CDR3 spans 12 residues. This CDR3 is CAWSVSGVGYTF. The DNA of the CDR3 is TGTGCCTGGAGTGTCTCCGGGGTGGGCTACACCTTC.

V is TRBV30 and J is TRBJ1-4; D unclear. The CDR3 runs to 13 residues. V lost 5 bases to trimming and J lost 4 bases, with 11 bases between them. Germline CDR1 is GTSNPN and CDR2 is SVGIG (reference sequence). The CDR3 bases are TGTGCCTGGGACGAAGGCAATAATGAAAAACTGTTTTTT. Translated, it gives CAWDEGNNEKLFF.

V and J are TRBV11-3 and TRBJ1-2; unclear D gene. Germline CDR1 reads SGHNT; CDR2 reads YENEEA. With 0 bases removed from V and 0 bases from J, the gap between germline ends came to 11 bases. CDR3 length: 16 amino acids. CDR3 sequence reads: CASSLDDAGANYGYTF. CDR3 coding DNA: TGTGCCAGCAGCTTAGATGATGCGGGAGCTAACTATGGCTACACCTTC. Full variable domain (remainder filled in from reference TRBV11-3 and TRBJ1-2): EAGVVQSPRYKIIEKKQPVAFWCNPISGHNTLYWYLQNLGQGPELLIRYENEEAVDDSQLPKDRFSAERLKGVDSTLKIQPAELGDSAVYLCASSLDDAGANYGYTFGSGTRLTVV.

Sample share makes this clone large. J is TRBJ1-1 and V is TRBV27; D remains unclear. The CDR3 is made up of 13 amino acids. V gave up 5 bases and J gave up 2 bases, with 9 bases separating them. In germline, CDR1 is MNHEY, CDR2 SMNVEV (reference sequence). The CDR3 protein is CASSIDRNTEAFF. CDR3 nucleotides: TGTGCCAGCAGTATCGATCGAAACACTGAAGCTTTCTTT.

This clone was seen a handful of times. The V gene is TRBV19, the J gene TRBJ1-1; tentative D call: TRBD1 (5 bases). CDR3 length equals 14 residues. Germline V CDR1 and CDR2: LNHDA, SQIVND (reference sequence). CDR3 nucleotides: TGTGCGACGATCGACTGGGGCATGAACACTGAAGCTTTCTTT. Translation gives CATIDWGMNTEAFF.

The chain uses TRBV5-1 and TRBJ2-3; 7 bases are a match to TRBD1. Germline V lookup: CDR1 SGHRS, CDR2 YFSETQ. The CDR3 length is 17 residues. Losses at the gene ends were 0 bases for V and 0 bases for J; bases not matched to a gene: 7. The CDR3 nucleotides read TGCGCCAGCAGCTTGGGCCTAGACAGGGCTAGCACAGATACGCAGTATTTT. It yields the protein CASSLGLDRASTDTQYF.

The chain uses TRBV5-4 and TRBJ1-4; 9 bases line up with TRBD1. V lost 3 bases, J lost 6 bases, and 6 bases stayed unmatched. The CDR3 sequence is 15 residues long. Germline loops: CDR1 SGHNT, CDR2 YYREEE (reference sequence). CDR3 nucleotide sequence: TGTGCCAGCAGCTCGAACAGGGGGCTGGATGAAAAACTGTTTTTT. Translating gives CASSSNRGLDEKLFF.